The TCR beta chain under discussion was sequenced for a study of blood T cell repertoires in COVID-19. As for the study in general: In each case, the material was cDNA or gDNA derived from T cells, B-cell-depleted T cells, or PBMCs.

The germline CDR1 and CDR2 sequences are LGHNA and YNFKEQ. With 4 bases removed from V and 3 bases from J, the gap between germline ends came to 12 bases. This CDR3 has 14 residues. Original methodology: Amplification from reference gene primers served as the basis for estimated nucleated cell counts. The protocol was immunoSEQ multiplex PCR, while the TCRdb copy is restricted to in-frame clones and leaves out a portion. For V, J and clone size, that table is used; D and trimming come from the DNA. The data contain fewer than 110,000 clones, about 89% of them singletons. Sequenced material: peripheral blood. The chain carries TRBV4-2 and TRBJ2-5, with D tentatively TRBD2 (6 bases). This clonotype was sampled from a woman aged 25 to 45 with acute or convalescent COVID-19. CDR3 amino acids: CASSPAEGKETQYF. CDR3 DNA sequence: TGTGCCAGCAGCCCAGCGGAGGGGAAAGAGACCCAGTACTTC.